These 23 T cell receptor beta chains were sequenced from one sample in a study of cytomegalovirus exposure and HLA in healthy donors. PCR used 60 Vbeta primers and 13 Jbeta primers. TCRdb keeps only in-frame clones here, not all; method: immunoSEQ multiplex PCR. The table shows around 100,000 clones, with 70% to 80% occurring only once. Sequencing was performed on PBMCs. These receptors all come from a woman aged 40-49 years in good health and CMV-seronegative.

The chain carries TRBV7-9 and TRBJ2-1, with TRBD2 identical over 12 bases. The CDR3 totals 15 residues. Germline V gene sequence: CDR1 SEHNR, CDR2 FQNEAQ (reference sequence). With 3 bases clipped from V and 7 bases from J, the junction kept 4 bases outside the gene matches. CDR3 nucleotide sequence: TGTGCCAGCAGCTTGACTAGCGGGAGAGGGAATGAGCAGTTCTTC. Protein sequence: CASSLTSGRGNEQFF.

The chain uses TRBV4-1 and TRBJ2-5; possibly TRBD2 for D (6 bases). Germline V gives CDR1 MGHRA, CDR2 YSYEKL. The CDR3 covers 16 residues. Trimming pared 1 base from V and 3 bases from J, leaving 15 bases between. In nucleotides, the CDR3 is TGCGCCAGCAGCCAAGGTAGCGGTTATAAAAAAGAGACCCAGTACTTC. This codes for CASSQGSGYKKETQYF.

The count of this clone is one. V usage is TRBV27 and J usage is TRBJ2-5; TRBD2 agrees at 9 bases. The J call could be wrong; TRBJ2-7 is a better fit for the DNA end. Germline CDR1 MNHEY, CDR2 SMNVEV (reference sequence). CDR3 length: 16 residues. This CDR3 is CASSLSGGLAGNEQYF. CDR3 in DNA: TGTGCCAGCAGTTTAAGCGGGGGGCTAGCGGGAAACGAGCAGTACTTC.

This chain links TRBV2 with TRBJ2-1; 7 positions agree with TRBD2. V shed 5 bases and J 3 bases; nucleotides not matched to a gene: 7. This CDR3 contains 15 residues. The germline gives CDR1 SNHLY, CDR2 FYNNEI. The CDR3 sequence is CASSQDRGSYNEQFF. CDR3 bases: TGTGCCAGCAGTCAGGATCGCGGGAGCTACAATGAGCAGTTCTTC.

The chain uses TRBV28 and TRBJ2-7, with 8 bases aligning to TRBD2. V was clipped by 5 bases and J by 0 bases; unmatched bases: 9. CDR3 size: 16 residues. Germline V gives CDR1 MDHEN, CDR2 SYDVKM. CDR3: CASSPPPAGGSYEQYF. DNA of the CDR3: TGTGCCAGCAGTCCACCACCGGCGGGGGGCTCCTACGAGCAGTACTTC.

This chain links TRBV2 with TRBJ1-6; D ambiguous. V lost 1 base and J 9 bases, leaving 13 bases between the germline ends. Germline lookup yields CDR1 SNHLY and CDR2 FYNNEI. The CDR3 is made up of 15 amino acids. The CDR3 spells CASSEGRMGSSPLHF. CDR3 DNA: TGTGCCAGCAGTGAAGGCAGGATGGGGAGTTCACCCCTCCACTTT.

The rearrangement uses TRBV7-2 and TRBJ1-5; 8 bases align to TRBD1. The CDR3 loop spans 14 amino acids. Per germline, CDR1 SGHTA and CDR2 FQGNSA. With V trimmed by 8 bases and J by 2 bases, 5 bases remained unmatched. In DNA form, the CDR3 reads TGTGCCAGCGGCACGACAGGGGGCAATCAGCCCCAGCATTTT. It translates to CASGTTGGNQPQHF.

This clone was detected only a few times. DNA of the CDR3: TGTGCCAGCAGCGTAGGGGGGCGAGGGGACGAGCAGTACTTC. It specifies CASSVGGRGDEQYF. The rearrangement joins TRBV9 to TRBJ2-7; possibly TRBD1 for D (6 bases). V lost 0 bases and J lost 5, with 12 bases in between. The CDR3 is 14 residues long. CDR1 SGDLS and CDR2 YYNGEE come from the germline V gene. Looking up the rest from reference TRBV9 and TRBJ2-7 gives the full variable domain: DSGVTQTPKHLITATGQRVTLRCSPRSGDLSVYWYQQSLDQGLQFLIQYYNGEERAKGNILERFSAQQFPDLHSELNLSSLELGDSALYFCASSVGGRGDEQYFGPGTRLTVT.

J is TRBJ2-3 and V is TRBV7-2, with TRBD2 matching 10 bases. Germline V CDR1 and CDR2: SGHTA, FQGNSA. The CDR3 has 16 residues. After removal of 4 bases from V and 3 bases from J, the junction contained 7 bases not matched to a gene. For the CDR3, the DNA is TGTGCCAGCAGCTCACAGAGCGGGAGGGATACAGATACGCAGTATTTT. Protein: CASSSQSGRDTDTQYF.

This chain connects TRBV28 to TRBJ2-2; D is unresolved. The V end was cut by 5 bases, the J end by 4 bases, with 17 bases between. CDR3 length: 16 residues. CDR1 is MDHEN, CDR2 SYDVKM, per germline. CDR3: CASSSLGRKFTGELFF. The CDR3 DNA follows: TGTGCCAGCAGTAGCCTGGGCAGGAAGTTCACCGGGGAGCTGTTTTTT. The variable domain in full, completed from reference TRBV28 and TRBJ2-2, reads DVKVTQSSRYLVKRTGEKVFLECVQDMDHENMFWYRQDPGLGLRLIYFSYDVKMKEKGDIPEGYSVSREKKERFSLILESASTNQTSMYLCASSSLGRKFTGELFFGEGSRLTVL.

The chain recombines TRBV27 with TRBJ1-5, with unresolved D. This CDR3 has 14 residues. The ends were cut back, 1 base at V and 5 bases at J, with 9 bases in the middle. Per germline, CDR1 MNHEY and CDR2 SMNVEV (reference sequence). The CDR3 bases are TGTGCCAGCAGTTTATTCCGGGAGCATCAGCCCCAGCATTTT. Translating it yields CASSLFREHQPQHF.

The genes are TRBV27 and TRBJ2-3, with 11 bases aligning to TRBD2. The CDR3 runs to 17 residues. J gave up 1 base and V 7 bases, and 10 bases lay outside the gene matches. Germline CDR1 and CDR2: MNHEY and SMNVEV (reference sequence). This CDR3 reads CASIEGGLAGRTDTQYF. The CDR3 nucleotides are TGTGCCAGCATCGAAGGAGGACTAGCGGGCCGCACAGATACGCAGTATTTT.

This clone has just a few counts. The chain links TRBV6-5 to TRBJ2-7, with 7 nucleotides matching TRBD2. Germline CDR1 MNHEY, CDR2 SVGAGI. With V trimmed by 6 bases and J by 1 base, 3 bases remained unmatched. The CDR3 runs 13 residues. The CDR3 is CASSPGGSYEQYF. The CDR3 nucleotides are TGTGCCAGCAGCCCCGGGGGGTCCTACGAGCAGTACTTC.

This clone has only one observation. The chain's CDR3 is CASSLRQPSSYEQYF. CDR3 sequence (DNA): TGTGCCAGCAGTTTACGGCAGCCTAGCTCCTACGAGCAGTACTTC. This chain connects TRBV28 to TRBJ2-7; D not resolved. The CDR3 runs 15 residues. Looked up from germline, CDR1 is MDHEN and CDR2 is SYDVKM. The V end lost 2 bases, the J end lost 0 bases, and 11 bases lay between the germline ends.

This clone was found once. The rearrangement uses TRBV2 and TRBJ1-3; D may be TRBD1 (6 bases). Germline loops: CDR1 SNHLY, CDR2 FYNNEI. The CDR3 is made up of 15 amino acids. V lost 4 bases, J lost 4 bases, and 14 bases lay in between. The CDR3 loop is CASSGPGVLGNTIYF. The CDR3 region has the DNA TGTGCCAGCAGTGGACCAGGGGTCCTCGGAAACACCATATATTTT.

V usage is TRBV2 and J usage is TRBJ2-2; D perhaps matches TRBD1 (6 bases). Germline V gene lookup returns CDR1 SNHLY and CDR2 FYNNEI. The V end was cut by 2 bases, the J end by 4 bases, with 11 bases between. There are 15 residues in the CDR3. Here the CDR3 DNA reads TGTGCCAGCAGTGAAACGGACAGCCTCACCGGGGAGCTGTTTTTT. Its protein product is CASSETDSLTGELFF.

The CDR3 sequence: CASSTSTGGTYNEQFF. For the CDR3, the DNA is TGTGCCAGCAGCACCTCTACAGGGGGGACCTACAATGAGCAGTTCTTC. This chain connects TRBV7-8 to TRBJ2-1, with 8 positions matching TRBD1. With V trimmed by 5 bases and J by 2 bases, 8 bases remained unmatched. This CDR3 has 16 residues. The germline gives CDR1 SGHVS, CDR2 FQNEAQ. Full variable domain (missing parts from reference TRBV7-8 and TRBJ2-1): GAGVSQSPRYKVAKRGQDVALRCDPISGHVSLFWYQQALGQGPEFLTYFQNEAQLDKSGLPSDRFFAERPEGSVSTLKIQRTQQEDSAVYLCASSTSTGGTYNEQFFGPGTRLTVL.

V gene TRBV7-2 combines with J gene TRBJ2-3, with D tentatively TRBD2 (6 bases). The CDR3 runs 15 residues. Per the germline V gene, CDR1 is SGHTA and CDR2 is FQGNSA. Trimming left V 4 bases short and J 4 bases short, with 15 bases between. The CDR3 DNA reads TGTGCCAGCAGCTCACCGGGACTTAGGGCAGATACGCAGTATTTT. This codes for CASSSPGLRADTQYF. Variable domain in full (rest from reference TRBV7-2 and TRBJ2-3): GAGVSQSPSNKVTEKGKDVELRCDPISGHTALYWYRQSLGQGLEFLIYFQGNSAPDKSGLPSDRFSAERTGGSVSTLTIQRTQQEDSAVYLCASSSPGLRADTQYFGPGTRLTVL.

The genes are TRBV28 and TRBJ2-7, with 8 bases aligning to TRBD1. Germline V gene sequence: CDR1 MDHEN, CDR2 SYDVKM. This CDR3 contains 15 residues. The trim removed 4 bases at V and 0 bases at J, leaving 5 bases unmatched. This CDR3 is CASSSGQGSSYEQYF. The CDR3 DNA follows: TGTGCCAGCAGTTCCGGACAGGGAAGCTCCTACGAGCAGTACTTC. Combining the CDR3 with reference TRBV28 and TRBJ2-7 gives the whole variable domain DVKVTQSSRYLVKRTGEKVFLECVQDMDHENMFWYRQDPGLGLRLIYFSYDVKMKEKGDIPEGYSVSREKKERFSLILESASTNQTSMYLCASSSGQGSSYEQYFGPGTRLTVT.

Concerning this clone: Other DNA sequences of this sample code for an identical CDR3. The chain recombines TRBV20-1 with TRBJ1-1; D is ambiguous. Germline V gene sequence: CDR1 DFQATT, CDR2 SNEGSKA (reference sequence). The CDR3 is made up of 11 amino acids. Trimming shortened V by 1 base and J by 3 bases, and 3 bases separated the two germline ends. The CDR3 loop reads CSARGDTEAFF. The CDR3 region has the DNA TGCAGTGCTAGAGGAGACACTGAAGCTTTCTTT.

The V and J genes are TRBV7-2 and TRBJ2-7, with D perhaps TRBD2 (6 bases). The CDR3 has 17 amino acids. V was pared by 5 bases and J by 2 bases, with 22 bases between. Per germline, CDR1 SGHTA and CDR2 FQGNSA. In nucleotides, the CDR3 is TGTGCCAGCAGCCGCCTGACTAGTCGGCGCCAAGCCTACGAGCAGTACTTC. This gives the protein CASSRLTSRRQAYEQYF. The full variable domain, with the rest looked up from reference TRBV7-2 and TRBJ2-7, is GAGVSQSPSNKVTEKGKDVELRCDPISGHTALYWYRQSLGQGLEFLIYFQGNSAPDKSGLPSDRFSAERTGGSVSTLTIQRTQQEDSAVYLCASSRLTSRRQAYEQYFGPGTRLTVT.

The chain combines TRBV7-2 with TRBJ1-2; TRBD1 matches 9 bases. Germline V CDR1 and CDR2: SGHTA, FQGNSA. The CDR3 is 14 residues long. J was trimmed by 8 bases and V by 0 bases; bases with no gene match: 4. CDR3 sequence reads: CASSLARQGVGYTF. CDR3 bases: TGTGCCAGCAGCTTAGCACGACAGGGGGTGGGCTACACCTTC.

CDR3 bases: TGTGCCAGCAGCGTAGTCTCGGGCACAGATACGCAGTATTTT. Encoded protein: CASSVVSGTDTQYF. V is TRBV9 and J is TRBJ2-3; D is uncertain. In germline, CDR1 is SGDLS, CDR2 YYNGEE. Trimming shortened V by 0 bases and J by 1 base, and 6 bases separated the two germline ends. There are 14 residues in the CDR3.